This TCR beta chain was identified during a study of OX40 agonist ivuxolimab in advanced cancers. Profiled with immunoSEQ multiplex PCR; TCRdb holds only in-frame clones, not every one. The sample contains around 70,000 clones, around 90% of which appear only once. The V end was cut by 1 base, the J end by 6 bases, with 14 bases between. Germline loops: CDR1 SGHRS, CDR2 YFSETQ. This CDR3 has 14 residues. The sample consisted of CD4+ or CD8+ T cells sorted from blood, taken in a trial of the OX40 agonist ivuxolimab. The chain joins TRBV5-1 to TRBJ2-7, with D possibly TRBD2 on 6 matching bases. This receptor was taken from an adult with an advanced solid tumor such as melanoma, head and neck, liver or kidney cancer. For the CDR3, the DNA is TGCGCCAGCAGCTTGCGGGGGATGATAAGCGAGCAGTACTTC. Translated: CASSLRGMISEQYF.